This T cell receptor (beta chain) was recorded in a study of cytomegalovirus exposure and HLA in healthy donors. PCR was performed using 60 Vbeta and 13 Jbeta primers. The assay was immunoSEQ multiplex PCR, and TCRdb's table has in-frame clones only and misses some. The sample yields 100,000 to 140,000 clones, more than 70% seen once. Concerning this clone: Antigen: not known.

This CDR3 comprises 15 residues. V was trimmed by 1 base and J by 6 bases, leaving 15 bases between them. Germline CDR1 is LGHNA and CDR2 is YSLEER. General study results and limits: In a later analysis, parvovirus B19, influenza, CMV and Epstein-Barr virus appeared linked to several top co-occurrence clusters. Three CMV-associated chains proved CMV antigen-specific in vitro. Association of 16,951 TCR beta sequences with HLA alleles was found at 0.05 false discovery rate in a later analysis.

Material for sequencing was PBMCs. This receptor was identified in a man between 18 and 35 years old in good health and CMV-seronegative. This chain uses TRBV4-3 with TRBJ2-5, with a weak D call TRBD2 (5 bases). The chain's CDR3 is CASSQGGGVGKTQYF. The CDR3 DNA sequence: TGCGCCAGCAGCCAAGGCGGAGGAGTGGGAAAGACCCAGTACTTC.